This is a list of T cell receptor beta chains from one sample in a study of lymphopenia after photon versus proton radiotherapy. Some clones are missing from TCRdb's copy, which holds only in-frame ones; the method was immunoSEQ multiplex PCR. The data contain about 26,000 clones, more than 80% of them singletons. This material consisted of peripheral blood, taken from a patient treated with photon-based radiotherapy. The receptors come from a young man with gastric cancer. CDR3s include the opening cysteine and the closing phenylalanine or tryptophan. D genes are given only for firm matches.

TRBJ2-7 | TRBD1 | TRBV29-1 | CSVKTGQGEQYF | TGCAGCGTTAAGACAGGACAGGGGGAGCAGTACTTC
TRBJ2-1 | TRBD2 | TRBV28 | CASSSAAGGNEQFF | TGTGCCAGCAGTTCAGCGGCGGGAGGCAATGAGCAGTTCTTC
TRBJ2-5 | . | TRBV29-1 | CSAELRLQETQYF | TGCAGCGCAGAGCTCAGACTACAAGAGACCCAGTACTTC
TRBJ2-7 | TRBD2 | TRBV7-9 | CASSETSGSSDEQYF | TGTGCCAGCAGCGAGACTAGCGGGAGCAGCGACGAGCAGTACTTC
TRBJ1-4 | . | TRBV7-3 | CASSSGHLNEKLFF | TGTGCCAGCAGCTCTGGCCACCTTAATGAAAAACTGTTTTTT
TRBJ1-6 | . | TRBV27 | CASSLFGGGGNSPLHF | TGTGCCAGCAGTTTATTTGGGGGAGGGGGAAATTCACCCCTCCACTTT
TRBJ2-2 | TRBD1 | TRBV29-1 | CNVAGQGNTGELFF | TGCAACGTCGCGGGACAGGGGAACACCGGGGAGCTGTTTTTT
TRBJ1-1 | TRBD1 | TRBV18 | CASSSREIIPGQGGVNTEAFF | TGTGCCAGCTCATCCCGAGAAATTATTCCGGGACAGGGAGGGGTGAACACTGAAGCTTTCTTT
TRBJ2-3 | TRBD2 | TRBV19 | CASTPREGTSTDTQYF | TGTGCCAGTACCCCTCGGGAGGGAACAAGCACAGATACGCAGTATTTT
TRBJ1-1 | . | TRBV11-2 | CASSLRTEAFF | TGTGCCAGCAGCTTAAGGACTGAAGCTTTCTTT